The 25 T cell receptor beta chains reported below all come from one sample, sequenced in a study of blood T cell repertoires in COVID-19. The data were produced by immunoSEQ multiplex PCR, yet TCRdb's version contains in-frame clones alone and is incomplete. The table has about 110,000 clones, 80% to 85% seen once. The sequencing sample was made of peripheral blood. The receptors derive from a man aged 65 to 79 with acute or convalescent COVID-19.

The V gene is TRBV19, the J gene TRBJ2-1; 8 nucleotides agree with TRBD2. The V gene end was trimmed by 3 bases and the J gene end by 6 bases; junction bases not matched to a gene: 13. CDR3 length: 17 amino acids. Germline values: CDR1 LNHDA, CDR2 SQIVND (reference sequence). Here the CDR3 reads CASSIRRDGGALNEQFF. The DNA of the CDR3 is TGTGCCAGTAGTATTCGACGTGACGGGGGGGCCCTCAATGAGCAGTTCTTC. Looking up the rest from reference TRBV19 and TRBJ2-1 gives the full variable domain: DGGITQSPKYLFRKEGQNVTLSCEQNLNHDAMYWYRQDPGQGLRLIYYSQIVNDFQKGDIAEGYSVSREKKESFPLTVTSAQKNPTAFYLCASSIRRDGGALNEQFFGPGTRLTVL.

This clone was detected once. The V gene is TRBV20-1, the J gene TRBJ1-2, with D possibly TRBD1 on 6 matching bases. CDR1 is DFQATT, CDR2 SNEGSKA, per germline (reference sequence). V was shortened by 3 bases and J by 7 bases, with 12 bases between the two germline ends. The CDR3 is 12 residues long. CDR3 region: CSASRQGSGYTF. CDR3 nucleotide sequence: TGCAGTGCTAGTAGGCAGGGGAGTGGCTACACCTTC.

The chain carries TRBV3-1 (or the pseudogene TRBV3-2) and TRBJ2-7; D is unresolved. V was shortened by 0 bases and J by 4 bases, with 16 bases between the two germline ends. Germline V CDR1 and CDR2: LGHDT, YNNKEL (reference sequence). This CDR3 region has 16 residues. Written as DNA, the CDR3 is TGTGCCAGCAGCCAAGAAAGACGGAGCAAACTTTACGAGCAGTACTTC. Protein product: CASSQERRSKLYEQYF.

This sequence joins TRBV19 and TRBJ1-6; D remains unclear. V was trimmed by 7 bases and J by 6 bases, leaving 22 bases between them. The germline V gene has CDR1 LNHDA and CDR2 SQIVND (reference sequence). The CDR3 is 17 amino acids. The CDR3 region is CASTHEVQLGGNSPLHF. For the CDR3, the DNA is TGTGCCAGTACCCATGAGGTACAGCTAGGAGGTAATTCACCCCTCCACTTT. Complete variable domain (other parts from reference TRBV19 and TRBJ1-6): DGGITQSPKYLFRKEGQNVTLSCEQNLNHDAMYWYRQDPGQGLRLIYYSQIVNDFQKGDIAEGYSVSREKKESFPLTVTSAQKNPTAFYLCASTHEVQLGGNSPLHFGNGTRLTVT.

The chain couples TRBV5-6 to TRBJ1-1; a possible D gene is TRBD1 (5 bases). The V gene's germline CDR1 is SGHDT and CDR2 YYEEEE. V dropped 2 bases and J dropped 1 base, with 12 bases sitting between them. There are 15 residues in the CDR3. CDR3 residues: CASSLDGGTNTEAFF. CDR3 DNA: TGTGCCAGCAGCTTAGACGGGGGGACGAACACTGAAGCTTTCTTT.

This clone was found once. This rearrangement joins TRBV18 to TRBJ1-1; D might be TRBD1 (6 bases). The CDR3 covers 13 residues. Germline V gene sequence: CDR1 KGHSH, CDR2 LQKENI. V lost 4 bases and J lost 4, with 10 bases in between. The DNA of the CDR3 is TGTGCCAGCTCACACGACAGGACCACTGAAGCTTTCTTT. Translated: CASSHDRTTEAFF.

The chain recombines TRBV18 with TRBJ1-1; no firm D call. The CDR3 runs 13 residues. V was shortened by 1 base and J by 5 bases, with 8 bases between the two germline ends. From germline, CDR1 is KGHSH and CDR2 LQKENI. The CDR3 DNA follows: TGTGCCAGCTCACCACTGGAGGAGACTGAAGCTTTCTTT. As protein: CASSPLEETEAFF.

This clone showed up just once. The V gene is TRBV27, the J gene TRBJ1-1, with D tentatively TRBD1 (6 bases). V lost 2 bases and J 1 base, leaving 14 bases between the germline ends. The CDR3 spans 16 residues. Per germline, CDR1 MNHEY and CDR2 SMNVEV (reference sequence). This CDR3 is CASSLERGAPNTEAFF. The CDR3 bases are TGTGCCAGCAGTTTAGAGCGGGGGGCGCCGAACACTGAAGCTTTCTTT.

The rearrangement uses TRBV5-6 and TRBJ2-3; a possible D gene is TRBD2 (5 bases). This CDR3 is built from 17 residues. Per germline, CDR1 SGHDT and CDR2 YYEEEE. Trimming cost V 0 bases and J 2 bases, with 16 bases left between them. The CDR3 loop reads CASSLATRMRDTDTQYF. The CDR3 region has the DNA TGTGCCAGCAGCTTGGCCACCCGTATGAGGGACACAGATACGCAGTATTTT.

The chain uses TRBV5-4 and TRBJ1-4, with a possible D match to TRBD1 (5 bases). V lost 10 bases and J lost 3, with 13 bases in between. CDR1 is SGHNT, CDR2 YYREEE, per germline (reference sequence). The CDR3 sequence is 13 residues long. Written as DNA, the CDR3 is TGTGCCGGGGGGACTGGCTCTAATGAAAAACTGTTTTTT. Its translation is CAGGTGSNEKLFF.

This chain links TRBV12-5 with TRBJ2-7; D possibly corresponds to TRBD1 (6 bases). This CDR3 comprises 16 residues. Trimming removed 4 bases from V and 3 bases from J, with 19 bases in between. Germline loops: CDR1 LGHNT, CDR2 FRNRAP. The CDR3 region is CASGYTLGAVDYEQYF. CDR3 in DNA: TGTGCTAGTGGTTACACCCTGGGGGCAGTCGACTACGAGCAGTACTTC.

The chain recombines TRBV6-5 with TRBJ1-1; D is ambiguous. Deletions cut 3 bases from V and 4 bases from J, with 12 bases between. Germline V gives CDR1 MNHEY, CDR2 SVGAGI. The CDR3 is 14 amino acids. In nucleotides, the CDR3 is TGTGCCAGCAGTTATCGTGCGGAGGGCACTGAAGCTTTCTTT. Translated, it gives CASSYRAEGTEAFF.

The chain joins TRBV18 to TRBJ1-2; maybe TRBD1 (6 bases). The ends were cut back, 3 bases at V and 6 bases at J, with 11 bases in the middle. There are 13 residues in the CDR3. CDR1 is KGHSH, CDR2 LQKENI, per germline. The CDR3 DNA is TGTGCCAGCTCACCCCAGGGGTTGGATGGCTACACCTTC. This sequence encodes CASSPQGLDGYTF. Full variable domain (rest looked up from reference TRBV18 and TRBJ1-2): NAGVMQNPRHLVRRRGQEARLRCSPMKGHSHVYWYRQLPEEGLKFMVYLQKENIIDESGMPKERFSAEFPKEGPSILRIQQVVRGDSAAYFCASSPQGLDGYTFGSGTRLTVV.

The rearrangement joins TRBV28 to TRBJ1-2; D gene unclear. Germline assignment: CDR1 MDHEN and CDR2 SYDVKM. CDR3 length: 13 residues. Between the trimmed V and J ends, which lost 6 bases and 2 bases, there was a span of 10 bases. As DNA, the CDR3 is TGTGCCAGCAGAAGTACAGAGAACTATGGCTACACCTTC. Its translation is CASRSTENYGYTF.

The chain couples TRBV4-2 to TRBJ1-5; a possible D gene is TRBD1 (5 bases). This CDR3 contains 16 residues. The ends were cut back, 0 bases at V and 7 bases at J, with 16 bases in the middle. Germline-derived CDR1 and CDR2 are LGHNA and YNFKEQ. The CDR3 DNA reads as TGTGCCAGCAGCCAAGATCTAGTGACAGTCTCCCAGCCCCAGCATTTT. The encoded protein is CASSQDLVTVSQPQHF.

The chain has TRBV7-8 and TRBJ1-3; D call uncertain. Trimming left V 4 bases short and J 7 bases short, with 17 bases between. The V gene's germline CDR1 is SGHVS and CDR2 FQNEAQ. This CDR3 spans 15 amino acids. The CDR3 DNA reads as TGTGCCAGCAGCTCCTCCGGGGTCCCGGGCAACACCATATATTTT. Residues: CASSSSGVPGNTIYF.

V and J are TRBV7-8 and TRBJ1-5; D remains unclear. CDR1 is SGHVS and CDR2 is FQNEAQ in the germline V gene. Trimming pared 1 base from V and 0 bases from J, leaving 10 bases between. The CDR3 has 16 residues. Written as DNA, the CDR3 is TGTGCCAGCAGCTTAGAATCCGCCTATAGCAATCAGCCCCAGCATTTT. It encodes CASSLESAYSNQPQHF. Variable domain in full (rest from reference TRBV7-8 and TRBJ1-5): GAGVSQSPRYKVAKRGQDVALRCDPISGHVSLFWYQQALGQGPEFLTYFQNEAQLDKSGLPSDRFFAERPEGSVSTLKIQRTQQEDSAVYLCASSLESAYSNQPQHFGDGTRLSIL.

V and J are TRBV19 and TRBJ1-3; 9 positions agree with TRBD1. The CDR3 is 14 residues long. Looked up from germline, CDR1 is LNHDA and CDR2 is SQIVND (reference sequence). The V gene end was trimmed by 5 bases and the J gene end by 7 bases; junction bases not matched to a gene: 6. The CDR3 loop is CASSPDRGRNTIYF. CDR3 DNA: TGTGCCAGTAGTCCGGACAGGGGTAGGAACACCATATATTTT.

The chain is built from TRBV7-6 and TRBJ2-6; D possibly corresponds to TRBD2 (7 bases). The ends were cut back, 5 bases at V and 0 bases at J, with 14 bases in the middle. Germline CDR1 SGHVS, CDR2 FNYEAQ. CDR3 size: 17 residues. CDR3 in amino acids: CASSGRGGASGANVLTF. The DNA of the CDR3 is TGTGCCAGCAGCGGCAGAGGGGGGGCCTCTGGGGCCAACGTCCTGACTTTC.

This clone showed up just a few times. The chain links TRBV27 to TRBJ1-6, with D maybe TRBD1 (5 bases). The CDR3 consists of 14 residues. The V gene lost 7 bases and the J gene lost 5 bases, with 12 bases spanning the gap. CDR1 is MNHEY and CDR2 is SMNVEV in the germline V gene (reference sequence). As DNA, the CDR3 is TGTGCCAGCACTAATCGGGGGAATAATTCACCCCTCCACTTT. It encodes CASTNRGNNSPLHF.

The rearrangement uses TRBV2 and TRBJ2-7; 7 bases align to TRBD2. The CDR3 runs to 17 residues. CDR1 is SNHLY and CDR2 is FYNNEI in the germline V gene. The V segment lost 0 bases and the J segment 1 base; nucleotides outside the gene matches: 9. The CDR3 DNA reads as TGTGCCAGCAGTGAAGCCGGGCTGCTGGGGGGGTCCTACGAGCAGTACTTC. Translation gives CASSEAGLLGGSYEQYF.

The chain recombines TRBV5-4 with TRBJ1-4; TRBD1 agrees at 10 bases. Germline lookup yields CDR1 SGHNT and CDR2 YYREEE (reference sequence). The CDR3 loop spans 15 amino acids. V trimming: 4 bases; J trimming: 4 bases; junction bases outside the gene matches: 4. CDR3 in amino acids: CASSTGQGGNEKLFF. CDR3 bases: TGTGCCAGCAGCACAGGACAGGGGGGTAATGAAAAACTGTTTTTT.

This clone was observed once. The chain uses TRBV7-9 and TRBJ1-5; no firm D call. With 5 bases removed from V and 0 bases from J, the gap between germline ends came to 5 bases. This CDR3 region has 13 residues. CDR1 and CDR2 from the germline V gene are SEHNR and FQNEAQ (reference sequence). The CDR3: CASSPDSNQPQHF. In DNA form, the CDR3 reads TGTGCCAGCAGCCCAGATAGCAATCAGCCCCAGCATTTT.

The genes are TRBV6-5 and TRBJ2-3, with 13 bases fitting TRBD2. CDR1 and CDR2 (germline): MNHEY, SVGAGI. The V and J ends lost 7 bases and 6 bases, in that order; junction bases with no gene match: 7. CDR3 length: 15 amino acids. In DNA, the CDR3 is TGTGCCAGCACCCTTGGACTAGCGGGGGTGGATACGCAGTATTTT. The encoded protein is CASTLGLAGVDTQYF.

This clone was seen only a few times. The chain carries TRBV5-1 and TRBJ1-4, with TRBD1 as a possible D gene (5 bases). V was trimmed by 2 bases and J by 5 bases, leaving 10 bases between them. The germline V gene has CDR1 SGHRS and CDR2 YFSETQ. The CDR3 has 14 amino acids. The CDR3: CASSLQAENEKLFF. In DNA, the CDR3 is TGCGCCAGCAGCTTACAGGCGGAAAATGAAAAACTGTTTTTT.